A selection of T cell receptor beta chains follows, all from one sample in a study of blood T cell repertoires in COVID-19. Measured with immunoSEQ multiplex PCR; TCRdb has only the in-frame clones, and not every one. This table has some 150,000 clones, less than 90% appearing once. Material for sequencing was PBMCs or T cells enriched from blood (not recorded which). These receptors all come from a woman between 45 and 60 years old who had been exposed to COVID-19. Each CDR3 is given with its conserved first and last residue. The D gene is left open where the match is weak. Expanded clones are given a class, and other clones once, few, many or no size at all.

>NA|TRBV2|NA|TRBJ2-1
CASSVQQERNEQFF
TGTGCCAGCAGTGTGCAACAGGAGAGGAATGAGCAGTTCTTC
>once|TRBV9|NA|TRBJ1-4
CASSALGARGEKLFF
TGTGCCAGCAGCGCCCTTGGGGCGCGCGGTGAAAAACTGTTTTTT
>NA|TRBV6-2/TRBV6-3|TRBD1|TRBJ1-5
CASSYGHGTGGGNQPQHF
TGTGCCAGCAGTTACGGCCACGGGACAGGGGGCGGGAATCAGCCCCAGCATTTT
>once|TRBV30|NA|TRBJ1-5
CAWSSPGAHNQPQHF
TGTGCCTGGAGCTCCCCAGGGGCCCACAATCAGCCCCAGCATTTT
>NA|TRBV18|NA|TRBJ2-3
CASSPPVTGPLGGQYF
TGTGCCAGCTCACCACCGGTCACAGGCCCGCTAGGGGGGCAGTATTTT
>NA|TRBV4-3|NA|TRBJ2-7
CASSHSVGHYEQYF
TGCGCCAGCAGCCATTCCGTGGGCCACTACGAGCAGTACTTC
>NA|TRBV27|TRBD1|TRBJ1-4
CASSTRTGRDEKLFF
TGTGCCAGCAGTACCCGGACAGGGAGGGATGAAAAACTGTTTTTT
>NA|TRBV5-6|TRBD2|TRBJ2-7
CASSLSGEGRYEQYF
TGTGCCAGCAGCCTTAGCGGGGAGGGTCGGTACGAGCAGTACTTC
>NA|TRBV9|NA|TRBJ2-3
CASSVGSTSTDTQYF
TGTGCCAGCAGCGTAGGTAGTACTAGCACAGATACGCAGTATTTT
>NA|TRBV7-6|TRBD2|TRBJ2-2
CASSFFLAGTGTGELFF
TGTGCCAGCAGCTTCTTTCTAGCGGGAACGGGCACCGGGGAGCTGTTTTTT